This note documents a single T cell receptor (beta chain) sequence. The entry originates in a study of CD8 T cells in Susac syndrome. TCR beta sequencing was performed on blood CD8+ and CD4+ T cells. 0.5 to 1 ug RNA was reverse transcribed with random hexamers. Across 54 Vbeta and 13 Jbeta, TCR beta CDR3 was amplified with immunoSEQ multiplex PCR. Using its own MiXCR run on the immunoSEQ multiplex PCR reads, TCRdb lists one record per CDR3 protein. The sample lists over 95,000 distinct CDR3 sequences; around 90% were seen once. Germline V CDR1 and CDR2: SGHRS, YFSETQ. V lost 4 bases and J lost 6; bases outside the gene matches: 13. The CDR3 extends over 16 amino acids.

Sequenced sample: CD4+ T cells from PBMCs. This receptor was identified in a human donor in good health. The chain carries TRBV5-1 and TRBJ1-3; TRBD1 agrees at 7 bases. CDR3 bases: TGCGCCAGCAGCCGGATGACGACAGGGCCTGAAAACACCATATATTTT. It yields the protein CASSRMTTGPENTIYF.